The 17 T cell receptor beta chains in this list originate from one sample, sequenced in a study of low-dose radiotherapy and immunotherapy resistance in tumors. Alpha and beta chains were covered, as first-strand cDNA relied on TRAV- and TRBV-specific primers. With a constant-region primer and a V-primer adapter, TCRs were subjected to roughly 18 PCR cycles of amplification. From the reads, TCRdb called clonotypes with MiXCR, one entry per CDR3 protein. The sample carries around 65,000 distinct CDR3 sequences, 26% recorded once. As to time point: before trial treatment. The input for sequencing was PBMCs, taken before treatment. These receptors originate from a male donor with rectosigmoid adenocarcinoma.

This clonotype appeared a few times. V gene TRBV14 combines with J gene TRBJ2-1, with unresolved D. Germline V lookup: CDR1 SGHDN, CDR2 FVKESK. The CDR3 runs 12 residues. The germline V and J ends were trimmed by 4 bases and 7 bases, with 8 bases remaining between them. The CDR3: CASSLQRNEQFF. DNA for the CDR3: TGTGCCAGCAGCCTCCAGCGTAATGAGCAGTTCTTC.

This clonotype was recorded many times. One end of the junction is discordant with germline, which a read error may explain. The chain carries TRBV2 and TRBJ2-3; D may be TRBD1 (5 bases). Germline-derived CDR1 and CDR2 are SNHLY and FYNNEI. The CDR3 length is 16 residues. In DNA, the CDR3 is TGTGCCAGGAGTGCGGTTCAGGGCGCGAGGTCAGATACGCAGTATTTT. As protein: CARSAVQGARSDTQYF.

The chain links TRBV6-2 or TRBV6-3 to TRBJ1-6, with D tentatively TRBD1 (6 bases). V lost 10 bases to trimming and J lost 6 bases, with 19 bases between them. Germline CDR1 and CDR2: MNHEY and SVGEGT. CDR3 length equals 15 residues. Here the CDR3 reads CATLAEDSPNSPLHF. The CDR3, as DNA: TGTGCCACCCTCGCGGAGGACAGCCCTAATTCACCCCTCCACTTT.

In its sample, this clonotype was seen many times. The rearrangement joins TRBV7-2 to TRBJ2-1, with a weak D call TRBD2 (6 bases). The CDR3 extends over 12 amino acids. Germline values: CDR1 SGHTA, CDR2 FQGNSA. The V and J ends lost 7 bases and 2 bases respectively, with 6 bases between them. CDR3 nucleotide sequence: TGTGCCAGCACGGGGGCCTACAATGAGCAGTTCTTC. This gives the protein CASTGAYNEQFF.

This clonotype was observed at least ten times. This likely traces to a read error, being one base from a far larger clone. The chain joins TRBV5-4 to TRBJ2-7, with TRBD2 matching over 9 bases. The CDR3 has 14 amino acids. Germline-derived CDR1 and CDR2 are SGHNT and YYREEE (reference sequence). Trimming removed 1 base from V and 7 bases from J; junction bases left unmatched: 6. As DNA, the CDR3 is TGTGCCAGCAGCTTGCGTCTAGCGGGAAATGAGCAGTACTTC. This encodes CASSLRLAGNEQYF.

This clonotype came up many times. The rearrangement links TRBV19 to TRBJ2-5; D remains ambiguous. The V end lost 5 bases, the J end lost 5 bases, and 6 bases lay between the germline ends. Germline CDR1 LNHDA, CDR2 SQIVND (reference sequence). The CDR3 is 11 amino acids. The CDR3 DNA is TGTGCCAGTAGTCCCCTCGAGACCCAGTACTTC. Protein sequence: CASSPLETQYF.

This clonotype was recorded at least ten times. V usage is TRBV3-1 and J usage is TRBJ2-1, with 11 bases lining up with TRBD2. Germline V CDR1 and CDR2: LGHDT, YNNKEL (reference sequence). Trimming took 1 base from V and 7 from J; bases not matched to a gene: 12. This CDR3 contains 18 residues. The CDR3 loop reads CASSQVHHRTSGRNEQFF. The CDR3 nucleotides read TGTGCCAGCAGCCAAGTTCATCATCGGACTAGCGGGCGAAATGAGCAGTTCTTC.

At least ten counts were recorded for this clonotype. This chain connects TRBV4-3 to TRBJ1-4; D unresolved. Germline V CDR1 and CDR2: LGHNA, YSLEER. CDR3 size: 16 residues. V lost 0 bases and J 4 bases, leaving 12 bases between the germline ends. Here the CDR3 reads CASSQDRLKINEKLFF. The CDR3 DNA reads TGCGCCAGCAGCCAAGATCGACTCAAAATTAATGAAAAACTGTTTTTT.

This clonotype was seen repeatedly, ten times or more. This chain joins TRBV6-2 or TRBV6-3 and TRBJ2-1; TRBD2 matches at 8 bases. The CDR3 is 17 residues long. The germline V gene has CDR1 MNHEY and CDR2 SVGEGT. The trim removed 6 bases at V and 6 bases at J, leaving 16 bases unmatched. CDR3 region: CASSRTISGSLLNEQFF. The CDR3 DNA reads TGTGCCAGCAGCCGAACGATAAGCGGGAGCCTCCTCAATGAGCAGTTCTTC.

This clonotype was counted at least ten times. The J gene is TRBJ1-2, the V gene TRBV27, with 8 nucleotides matching TRBD1. V trimming: 7 bases; J trimming: 2 bases; junction bases outside the gene matches: 6. CDR1 MNHEY and CDR2 SMNVEV come from the germline V gene (reference sequence). This CDR3 has 14 residues. This CDR3 is CASKAQGENYGYTF. The CDR3 DNA is TGTGCCAGCAAGGCACAGGGGGAAAACTATGGCTACACCTTC.

This clonotype occurred many times. The chain employs TRBV7-2 and TRBJ2-1; 14 positions match TRBD2. The V gene's germline CDR1 is SGHTA and CDR2 FQGNSA. The CDR3 has 15 residues. V lost 5 bases, J lost 9 bases, and 6 bases stayed unmatched. The CDR3 reads CASSETSGRATEQFF. The CDR3 DNA is TGTGCCAGCAGCGAGACTAGCGGGAGGGCCACTGAGCAGTTCTTC.

Concerning this clonotype: This probably arose from a read error, given a far larger clone one base away. The rearrangement joins TRBV6-6 to TRBJ2-3; the D is unclear. The CDR3 totals 15 residues. The germline V and J ends were trimmed by 11 bases and 2 bases, with 20 bases remaining between them. Germline CDR1 MNHNY, CDR2 SVGAGI (reference sequence). CDR3 protein: CARRQPTGSTDTQYF. CDR3 coding DNA: TGTGCCCGCCGCCAACCGACGGGTTCCACAGATACGCAGTATTTT.

This clonotype was seen many times. J is TRBJ2-1 and V is TRBV5-5, with TRBD1 matching 9 bases. This CDR3 has 14 amino acids. The junction had 6 bases not matched to a gene; V was cut back by 5 bases and J by 6 bases. Germline assignment: CDR1 SGHKS and CDR2 YYEKEE (reference sequence). The chain's CDR3 is CASRLRQGGNEQFF. The CDR3 DNA is TGTGCCAGCAGATTAAGACAGGGGGGCAATGAGCAGTTCTTC.

This clonotype was counted at least ten times. The chain carries TRBV5-5 and TRBJ2-3; TRBD2 matches at 7 bases. This CDR3 has 15 residues. In germline, CDR1 is SGHKS, CDR2 YYEKEE (reference sequence). After removal of 5 bases from V and 5 bases from J, the junction contained 11 bases not matched to a gene. The CDR3 nucleotides are TGTGCCAGCAGATGGGGGGGTTCCGTAGGAGATACGCAGTATTTT. Its translation: CASRWGGSVGDTQYF. The whole variable domain, remainder taken from reference TRBV5-5 and TRBJ2-3, is DAGVTQSPTHLIKTRGQQVTLRCSPISGHKSVSWYQQVLGQGPQFIFQYYEKEERGRGNFPDRFSARQFPNYSSELNVNALLLGDSALYLCASRWGGSVGDTQYFGPGTRLTVL.

The table lists this clonotype with many counts. The J gene is TRBJ2-7, the V gene TRBV7-2; 10 bases map to TRBD2. This CDR3 comprises 16 residues. The V segment lost 7 bases and the J segment 1 base; nucleotides outside the gene matches: 10. Germline V CDR1 and CDR2: SGHTA, FQGNSA. The CDR3 reads CASKRLAGTASYEQYF. CDR3 bases: TGTGCCAGCAAAAGACTAGCGGGTACCGCTTCCTACGAGCAGTACTTC.

Remarks on this clonotype: A far larger clone is off by one base, so a read error is likely. The chain has TRBV26 and TRBJ1-5; the D call in the table, TRBD1, was not verified against the DNA. TRBV26 has pseudogene status. The CDR3 runs to 14 residues. DNA for the CDR3: TGTGCCAGCAGCCGAGGACAGGGGAATCGGCCCCAGCATTTT. This sequence encodes CASSRGQGNRPQHF.

This clonotype was seen ten or more times. V is TRBV29-1 and J is TRBJ1-2; 11 bases align to TRBD1. This CDR3 has 14 residues. J was trimmed by 6 bases and V by 2 bases; bases with no gene match: 5. The germline gives CDR1 SQVTM, CDR2 ANQGSEA. Here the CDR3 DNA reads TGCAGCGTTGAATCCGGACAGGGGGCTAATGGCTACACCTTC. Protein sequence: CSVESGQGANGYTF.